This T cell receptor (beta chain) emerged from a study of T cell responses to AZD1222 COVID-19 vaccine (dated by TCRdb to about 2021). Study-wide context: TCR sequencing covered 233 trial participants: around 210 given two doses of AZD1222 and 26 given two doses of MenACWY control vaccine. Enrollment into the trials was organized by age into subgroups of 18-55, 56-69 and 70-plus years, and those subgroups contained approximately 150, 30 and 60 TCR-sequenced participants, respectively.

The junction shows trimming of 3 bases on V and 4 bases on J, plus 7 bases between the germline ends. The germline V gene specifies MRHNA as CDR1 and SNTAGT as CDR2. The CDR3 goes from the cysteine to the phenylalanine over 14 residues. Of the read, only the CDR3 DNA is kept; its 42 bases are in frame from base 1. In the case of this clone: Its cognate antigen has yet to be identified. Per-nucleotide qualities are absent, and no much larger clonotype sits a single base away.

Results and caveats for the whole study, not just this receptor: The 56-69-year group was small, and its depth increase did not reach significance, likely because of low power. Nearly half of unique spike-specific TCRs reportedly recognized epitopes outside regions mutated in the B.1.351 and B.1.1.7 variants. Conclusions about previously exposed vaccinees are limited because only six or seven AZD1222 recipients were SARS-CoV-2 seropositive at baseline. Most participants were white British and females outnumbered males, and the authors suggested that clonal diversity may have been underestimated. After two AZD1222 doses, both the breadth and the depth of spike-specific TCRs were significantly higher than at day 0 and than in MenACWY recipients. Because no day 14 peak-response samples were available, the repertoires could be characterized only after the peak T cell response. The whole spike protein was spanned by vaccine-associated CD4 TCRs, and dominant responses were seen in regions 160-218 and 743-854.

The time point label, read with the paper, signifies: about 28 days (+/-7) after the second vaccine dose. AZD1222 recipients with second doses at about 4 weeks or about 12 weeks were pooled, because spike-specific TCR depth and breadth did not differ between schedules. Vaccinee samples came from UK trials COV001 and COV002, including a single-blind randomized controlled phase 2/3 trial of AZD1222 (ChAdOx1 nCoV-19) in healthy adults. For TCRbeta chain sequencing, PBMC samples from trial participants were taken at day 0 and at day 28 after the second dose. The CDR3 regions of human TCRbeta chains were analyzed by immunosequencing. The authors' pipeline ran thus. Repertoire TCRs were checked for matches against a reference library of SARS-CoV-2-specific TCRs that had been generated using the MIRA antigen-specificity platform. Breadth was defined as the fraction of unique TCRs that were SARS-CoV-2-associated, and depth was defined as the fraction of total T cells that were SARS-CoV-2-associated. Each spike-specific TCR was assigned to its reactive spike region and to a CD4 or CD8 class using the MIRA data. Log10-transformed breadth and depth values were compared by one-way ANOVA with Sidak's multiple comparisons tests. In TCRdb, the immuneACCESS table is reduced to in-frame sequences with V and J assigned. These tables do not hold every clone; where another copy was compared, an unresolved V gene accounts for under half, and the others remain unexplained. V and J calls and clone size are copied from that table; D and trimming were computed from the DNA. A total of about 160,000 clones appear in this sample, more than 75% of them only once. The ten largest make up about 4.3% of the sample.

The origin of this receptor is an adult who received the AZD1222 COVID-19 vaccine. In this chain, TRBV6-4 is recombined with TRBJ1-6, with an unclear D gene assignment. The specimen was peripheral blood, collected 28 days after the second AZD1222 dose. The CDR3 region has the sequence CASSDGRYNSPLHF. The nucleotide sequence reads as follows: TGTGCCAGCAGTGATGGCAGATATAATTCACCCCTCCACTTT.